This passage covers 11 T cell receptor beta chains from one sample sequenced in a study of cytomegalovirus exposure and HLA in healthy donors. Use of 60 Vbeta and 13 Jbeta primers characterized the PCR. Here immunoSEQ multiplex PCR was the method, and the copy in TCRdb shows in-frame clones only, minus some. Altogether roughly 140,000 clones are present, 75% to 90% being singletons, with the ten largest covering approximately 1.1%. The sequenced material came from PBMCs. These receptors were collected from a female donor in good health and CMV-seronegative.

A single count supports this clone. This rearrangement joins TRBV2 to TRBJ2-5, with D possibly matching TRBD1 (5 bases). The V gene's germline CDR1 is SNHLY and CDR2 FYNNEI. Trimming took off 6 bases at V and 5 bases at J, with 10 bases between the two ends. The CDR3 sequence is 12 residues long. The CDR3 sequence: CASSVRDETQYF. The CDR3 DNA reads TGTGCCAGCAGCGTCAGGGATGAGACCCAGTACTTC.

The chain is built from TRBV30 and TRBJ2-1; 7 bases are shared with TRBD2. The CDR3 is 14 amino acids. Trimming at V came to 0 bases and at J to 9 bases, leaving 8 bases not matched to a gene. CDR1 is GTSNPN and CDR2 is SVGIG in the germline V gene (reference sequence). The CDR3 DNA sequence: TGTGCCTGGAGTGTAAAACGAGCGGGGCGTGAGCAGTTCTTC. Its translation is CAWSVKRAGREQFF.

As DNA, the CDR3 is TGCGCCAGCAGCTTAAGCCCGGGGGACACTGAAGCTTTCTTT. Amino acid sequence: CASSLSPGDTEAFF. The chain uses TRBV5-1 and TRBJ1-1, with D perhaps matching TRBD1 (5 bases). Trimming removed 2 bases at V and 3 bases at J, with 11 bases between. Germline CDR1 SGHRS, CDR2 YFSETQ. This CDR3 comprises 14 residues.

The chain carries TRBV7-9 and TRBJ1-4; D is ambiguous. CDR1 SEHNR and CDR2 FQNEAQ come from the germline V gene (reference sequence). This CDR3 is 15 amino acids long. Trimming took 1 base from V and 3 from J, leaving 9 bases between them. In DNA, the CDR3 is TGTGCCAGCAGCTTAGGTTCAGGCTCTAATGAAAAACTGTTTTTT. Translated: CASSLGSGSNEKLFF. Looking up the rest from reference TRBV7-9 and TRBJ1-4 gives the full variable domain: DTGVSQNPRHKITKRGQNVTFRCDPISEHNRLYWYRQTLGQGPEFLTYFQNEAQLEKSRLLSDRFSAERPKGSFSTLEIQRTEQGDSAMYLCASSLGSGSNEKLFFGSGTQLSVL.

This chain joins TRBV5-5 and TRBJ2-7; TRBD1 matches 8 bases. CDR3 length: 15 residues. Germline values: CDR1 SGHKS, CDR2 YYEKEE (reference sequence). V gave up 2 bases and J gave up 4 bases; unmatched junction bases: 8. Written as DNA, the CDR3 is TGTGCCAGCAGCTTTAGGGACAGGCCAGTTTACGAGCAGTACTTC. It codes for CASSFRDRPVYEQYF.

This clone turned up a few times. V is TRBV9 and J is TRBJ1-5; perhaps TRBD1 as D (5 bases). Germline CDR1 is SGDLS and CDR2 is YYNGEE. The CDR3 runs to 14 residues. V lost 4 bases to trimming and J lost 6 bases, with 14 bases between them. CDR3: CASSPRQYPQPQHF. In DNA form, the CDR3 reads TGTGCCAGCAGCCCCCGACAGTACCCTCAGCCCCAGCATTTT. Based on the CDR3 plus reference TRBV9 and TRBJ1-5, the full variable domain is DSGVTQTPKHLITATGQRVTLRCSPRSGDLSVYWYQQSLDQGLQFLIQYYNGEERAKGNILERFSAQQFPDLHSELNLSSLELGDSALYFCASSPRQYPQPQHFGDGTRLSIL.

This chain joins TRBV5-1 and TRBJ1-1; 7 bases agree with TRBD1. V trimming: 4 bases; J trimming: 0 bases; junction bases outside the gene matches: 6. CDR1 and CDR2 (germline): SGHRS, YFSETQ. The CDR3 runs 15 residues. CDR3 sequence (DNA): TGCGCCAGCAGCCCAGAGACAGGGATGAACACTGAAGCTTTCTTT. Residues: CASSPETGMNTEAFF.

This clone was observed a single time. CDR3 sequence (DNA): TGTGCCAGCAGCTTAGTGGTTAGGGGCCTCTCCTACGAGCAGTACTTC. Protein product: CASSLVVRGLSYEQYF. This chain uses TRBV7-2 with TRBJ2-7, with D perhaps matching TRBD1 (5 bases). The germline V gene has CDR1 SGHTA and CDR2 FQGNSA. CDR3 size: 16 residues. The V end lost 1 base, the J end lost 0 bases, and 13 bases lay between the germline ends. The complete variable domain, with remaining parts taken from reference TRBV7-2 and TRBJ2-7, reads GAGVSQSPSNKVTEKGKDVELRCDPISGHTALYWYRQSLGQGLEFLIYFQGNSAPDKSGLPSDRFSAERTGGSVSTLTIQRTQQEDSAVYLCASSLVVRGLSYEQYFGPGTRLTVT.

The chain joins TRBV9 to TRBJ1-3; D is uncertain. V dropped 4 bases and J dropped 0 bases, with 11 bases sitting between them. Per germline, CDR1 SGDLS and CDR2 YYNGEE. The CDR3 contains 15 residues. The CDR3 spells CASSKGLNSGNTIYF. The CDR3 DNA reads TGTGCCAGCAGCAAAGGACTGAACTCTGGAAACACCATATATTTT.

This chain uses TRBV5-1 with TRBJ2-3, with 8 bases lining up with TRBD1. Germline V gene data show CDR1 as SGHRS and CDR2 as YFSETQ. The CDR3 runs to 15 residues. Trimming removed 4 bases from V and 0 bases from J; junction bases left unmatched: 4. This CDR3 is CASSPWTGSTDTQYF. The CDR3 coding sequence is TGCGCCAGCAGCCCATGGACAGGGAGCACAGATACGCAGTATTTT.

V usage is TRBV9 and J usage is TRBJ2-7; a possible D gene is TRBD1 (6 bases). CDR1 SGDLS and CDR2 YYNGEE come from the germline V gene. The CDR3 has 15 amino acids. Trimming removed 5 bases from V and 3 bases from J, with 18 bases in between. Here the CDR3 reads CASRNITGPLYEQYF. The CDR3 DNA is TGTGCCAGCAGGAATATTACAGGGCCCCTCTACGAGCAGTACTTC.